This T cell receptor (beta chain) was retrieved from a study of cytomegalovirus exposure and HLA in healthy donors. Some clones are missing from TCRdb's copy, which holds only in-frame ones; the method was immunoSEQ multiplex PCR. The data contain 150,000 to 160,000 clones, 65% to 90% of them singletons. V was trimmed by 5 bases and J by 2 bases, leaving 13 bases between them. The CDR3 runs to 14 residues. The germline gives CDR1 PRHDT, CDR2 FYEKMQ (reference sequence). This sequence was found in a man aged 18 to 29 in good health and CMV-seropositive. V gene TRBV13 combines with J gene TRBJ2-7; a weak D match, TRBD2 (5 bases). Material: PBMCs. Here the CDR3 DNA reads TGTGCCAGCAGCCTTAGGACTGGAACCTACGAGCAGTACTTC. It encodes CASSLRTGTYEQYF. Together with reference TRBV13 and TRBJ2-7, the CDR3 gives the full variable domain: AAGVIQSPRHLIKEKRETATLKCYPIPRHDTVYWYQQGPGQDPQFLISFYEKMQSDKGSIPDRFSAQQFSDYHSELNMSSLELGDSALYFCASSLRTGTYEQYFGPGTRLTVT.